This TCR beta chain was documented in a study of spatial heterogeneity in lung cancer. Study information: There were roughly 78 donors, all of them untreated patients with early-stage non-small cell lung cancer. Detection consistently captured more beta-chain sequences than alpha-chain sequences. The library had UMIs, and each TCR and UMI pair averaged more than ten raw reads.

The germline V gene encodes CDR1 SGHTA and CDR2 FQGNSA. Trimming removed 5 bases at V and 3 bases at J, with 10 bases between. The CDR3 length is 13 residues. This clonotype was seen a few times. TCRdb called the 5' RACE reads again in MiXCR, with one record for every CDR3 protein. The sample includes 40,000 to 50,000 distinct CDR3 sequences, 8% to 11% seen only once; the top ten take 15% to 20%. Time point given: blood at routine non-recurrence follow-up after resection. Researchers sequenced whole RNA taken from tumor, nontumor lung or frozen PBMC without sorting. Sequencing was performed on PBMCs, taken at follow-up. The chain carries TRBV7-2 and TRBJ1-1; no reliable D call. The source is a female donor with early-stage non-small cell lung cancer. CDR3 residues: CASSTNRDTEAFF. DNA for the CDR3: TGTGCCAGCAGCACGAACAGAGACACTGAAGCTTTCTTT.